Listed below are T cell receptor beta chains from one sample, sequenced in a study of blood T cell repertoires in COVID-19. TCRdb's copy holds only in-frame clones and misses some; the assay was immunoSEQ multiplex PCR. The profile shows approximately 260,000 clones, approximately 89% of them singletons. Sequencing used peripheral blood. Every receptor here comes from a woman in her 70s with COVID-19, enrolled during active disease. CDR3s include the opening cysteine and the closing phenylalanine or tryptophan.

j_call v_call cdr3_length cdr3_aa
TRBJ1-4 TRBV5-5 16 CASSLQSGQGGEKLFF
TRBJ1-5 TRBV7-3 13 CASSPGDGQPQHF
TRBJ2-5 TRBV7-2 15 CASSPINSGRATQYF
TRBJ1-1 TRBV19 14 CASSTRQGKTEAFF
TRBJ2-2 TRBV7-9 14 CASSQLAGVGELFF
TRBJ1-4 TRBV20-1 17 CSASSLDRASENEKLFF
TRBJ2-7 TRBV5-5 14 CASSSREGDYEQYF
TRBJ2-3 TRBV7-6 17 CASSLVSSGRDPDTQYF
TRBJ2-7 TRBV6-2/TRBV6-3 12 CASSYGLNEQYF
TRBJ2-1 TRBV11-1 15 CASSRLAGSYNEQFF
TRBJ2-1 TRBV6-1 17 CASSESLGNRGFLEQFF
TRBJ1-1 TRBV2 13 CASIVNGGTEAFF
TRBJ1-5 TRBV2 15 CASNREQGRGQPQHF
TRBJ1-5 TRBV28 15 CASSRTEGNHQPQHF
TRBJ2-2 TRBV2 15 CASSDPSRRTGELFF
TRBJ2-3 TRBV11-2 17 CASSLTTSGSLGDTQYF
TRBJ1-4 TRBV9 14 CASSVGQGVEKLFF
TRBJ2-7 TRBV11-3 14 CASSLESGSYEQYF
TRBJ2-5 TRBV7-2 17 CASSFPGTGGFQETQYF
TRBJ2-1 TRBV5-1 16 CASSRTGASSYNEQFF
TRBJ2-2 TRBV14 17 CASSQEVAGAITGELFF
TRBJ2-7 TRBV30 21 CAWSGRDSGMKTRKGFYEQYF
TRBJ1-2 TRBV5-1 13 CASSLGGEGGYTF
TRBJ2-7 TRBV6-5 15 CASTKRVGSSYEQYF
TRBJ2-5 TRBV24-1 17 CATSEPGTSGIQETQYF
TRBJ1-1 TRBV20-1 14 CSASTGGVNTEAFF
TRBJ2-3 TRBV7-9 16 CASSLWTSGRTDTQYF
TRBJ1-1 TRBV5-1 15 CASSLNPGGETEAFF
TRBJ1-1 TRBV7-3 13 CASSSNRATEAFF
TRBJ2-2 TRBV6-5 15 CASRTAGALTGELFF
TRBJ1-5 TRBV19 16 CASSIAGDRGNQPQHF
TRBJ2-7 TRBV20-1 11 CSSTSSYEQYF
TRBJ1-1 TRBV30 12 CAWYPRGTEAFF
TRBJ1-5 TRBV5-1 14 CASSPDRGNQPQHF
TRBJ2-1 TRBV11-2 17 CASSLVWGLAGGNEQFF
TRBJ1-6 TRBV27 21 CASSFPPQARDLSSYNSPLHF
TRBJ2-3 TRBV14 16 CASSKTSGRFPDTQYF
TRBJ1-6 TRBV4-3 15 CASSQDPGGNSPLHF
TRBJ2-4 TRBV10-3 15 CAISGTTGAGNIQYF
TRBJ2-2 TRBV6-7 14 CARPKRDDTGELFF
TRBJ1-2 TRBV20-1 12 CSASSRGYGYTF
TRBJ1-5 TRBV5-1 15 CASSLGDISNQPQHF
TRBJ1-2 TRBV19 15 CASSIRGRYNYGYTF
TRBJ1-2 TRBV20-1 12 CSASGGNYGYTF
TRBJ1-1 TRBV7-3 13 CASSLSVNTEAFF
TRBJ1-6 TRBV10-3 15 CAILTGDLFNSPLHF